The TCR beta chain under discussion was sequenced for a study of spatial heterogeneity in lung cancer. For this clonotype: Its specificity is unknown.

Study-level findings and limits: It was found that expanded intratumoral alpha and beta TCR counts tracked tumor mutation counts.

Time point described: sample taken at primary tumor resection. The donors comprised around 76 untreated early-stage non-small cell lung cancer patients. The CDR3 loop spans 13 amino acids. CDR1 is SGHTA and CDR2 is FQGNSA in the germline V gene. V was clipped by 5 bases and J by 0 bases, with 4 bases between them. TCRdb re-called the 5' RACE reads with MiXCR, one entry per CDR3 protein. Among around 4,100 distinct CDR3 sequences listed, 8% to 9.5% were seen once. The chain employs TRBV7-2 and TRBJ2-2; no firm D call. The TCR comes from a male donor with early-stage non-small cell lung cancer. Specimen: lung tumor tissue, collected at surgery. This chain's CDR3 is CASSVANTGELFF. CDR3 bases: TGTGCCAGCAGCGTCGCGAACACCGGGGAGCTGTTTTTT. The full variable domain, with the rest looked up from reference TRBV7-2 and TRBJ2-2, is GAGVSQSPSNKVTEKGKDVELRCDPISGHTALYWYRQSLGQGLEFLIYFQGNSAPDKSGLPSDRFSAERTGGSVSTLTIQRTQQEDSAVYLCASSVANTGELFFGEGSRLTVL.